This is a list of T cell receptor beta chains from one sample in a study of T-cell memory formation after mild COVID-19. TCRdb re-called the 5' RACE reads with MiXCR, one entry per CDR3 protein. Here the sample spans some 48,000 distinct CDR3 sequences, 9.5% to 15% being singletons. Sequences were obtained from PBMCs or a T cell subset sorted from them (not recorded which). The receptors originated from a young man who had mild COVID-19 (a few samples of this study predate the infection). Cell type and time point are not known. Each CDR3 is given with its conserved first and last residue. D genes are given only for firm matches. A clone size is listed for some rows: how often the clone was seen (once, few, many), or a class if it is expanded.

V	size	D	J	CDR3	DNA
TRBV5-5	many	-	TRBJ2-5	CASSFFLLGGKETQYF	TGTGCCAGCAGCTTTTTTCTCCTTGGGGGGAAAGAGACCCAGTACTTC
TRBV4-3	many	-	TRBJ1-2	CASSQEEPPKGYGYTF	TGCGCCAGCAGCCAAGAGGAACCTCCCAAGGGGTATGGCTACACCTTC
TRBV11-1	medium-sized	-	TRBJ2-1	CASSLASGGSYNEQFF	TGTGCCAGCAGCTTAGCGTCAGGGGGGTCCTACAATGAGCAGTTCTTC
TRBV7-2	few	TRBD2	TRBJ2-4	CASSGTSGAAKNIQYF	TGTGCCAGCAGCGGGACTAGCGGGGCGGCCAAAAACATTCAGTACTTC
TRBV6-2/TRBV6-3	-	-	TRBJ2-1	CASSYSRIGRFSYNEQFF	TGTGCCAGCAGTTACTCGAGGATAGGGAGGTTCTCCTACAATGAGCAGTTCTTC
TRBV20-1	few	TRBD1	TRBJ2-1	CSAPKTGIHEQFF	TGCAGTGCCCCAAAGACAGGGATACATGAGCAGTTCTTC
TRBV5-4	-	-	TRBJ1-4	CASSPGPNEKLFF	TGTGCCAGCAGCCCCGGGCCCAATGAAAAACTGTTTTTT
TRBV6-5	-	-	TRBJ2-3	CASSYPREGTDTQYF	TGTGCCAGCAGTTACCCCAGGGAAGGCACAGATACGCAGTATTTT
TRBV7-2	many	TRBD1	TRBJ2-1	CASSQRQGKFF	TGTGCCAGCAGCCAGAGACAGGGCAAGTTCTTC
TRBV14	few	-	TRBJ2-5	CASSQWGEETQYF	TGTGCCAGCAGCCAATGGGGGGAAGAGACCCAGTACTTC
TRBV18	-	-	TRBJ2-7	CASSQGRDTYEQYF	TGTGCCAGCTCACAAGGCCGGGACACCTACGAGCAGTACTTC
TRBV27	many	-	TRBJ2-5	CASSPTIGVLRYF	TGTGCCAGCAGCCCGACGATAGGGGTCCTTCGTTATTTC
TRBV4-3	-	TRBD1	TRBJ1-2	CASSHDRGLSYGYTF	TGCGCCAGCAGCCACGACAGGGGGCTAAGCTATGGCTACACCTTC
TRBV18	-	-	TRBJ2-7	CASSPFNSMAYEQYF	TGTGCCAGCTCACCTTTCAACTCCATGGCCTACGAGCAGTACTTC
TRBV7-9	-	-	TRBJ2-6	CASTVWAANVLTF	TGTGCCAGCACAGTCTGGGCGGCCAACGTCCTGACTTTC
TRBV24-1	many	-	TRBJ2-5	CATSESGVETQYF	TGTGCCACCAGTGAATCGGGGGTTGAGACCCAGTACTTC
TRBV5-1	few	TRBD1	TRBJ1-6	CASSLTGGNNSPLHF	TGCGCCAGCAGCCTCACAGGGGGAAACAATTCACCCCTCCACTTT
TRBV5-1	many	TRBD1	TRBJ2-5	CASSLQGGETQYF	TGCGCCAGCAGCCTACAGGGGGGAGAGACCCAGTACTTC
TRBV24-1	-	-	TRBJ1-1	CATSTRADTEAFF	TGTGCCACCAGCACGAGGGCAGACACTGAAGCTTTCTTT
TRBV12-3/TRBV12-4	-	-	TRBJ1-1	CASTQVRGASTEAFF	TGTGCCAGCACCCAGGTGAGGGGGGCGAGCACTGAAGCTTTCTTT
TRBV27	-	-	TRBJ2-5	CASSLAYQETQYF	TGTGCCAGCAGTTTAGCGTACCAAGAGACCCAGTACTTC
TRBV4-3	-	-	TRBJ1-2	CASSQRYALESYTF	TGCGCCAGCAGCCAAAGGTATGCTTTGGAGTCCTACACCTTC
TRBV4-2	-	-	TRBJ1-2	CASSQDGAAGGYTF	TGTGCCAGCAGCCAAGATGGGGCGGCGGGTGGCTACACCTTC
TRBV7-9	-	-	TRBJ1-2	CASSLQVEPAGYGYTF	TGTGCCAGCAGCTTGCAGGTTGAACCAGCAGGGTACGGCTACACCTTC
TRBV4-3	many	TRBD2	TRBJ2-5	CASSQDGLAGNVETQYF	TGCGCCAGCAGCCAAGATGGCCTAGCGGGGAATGTAGAGACCCAGTACTTC
TRBV1	few	-	TRBJ2-7	CTSTYLSYEQYF	TGCACCAGCACCTACCTCTCCTACGAGCAGTACTTC
TRBV19	once	-	TRBJ1-5	CASSSTWEPQHF	TGTGCCAGTAGCTCAACTTGGGAGCCCCAGCATTTT
TRBV7-2	few	-	TRBJ1-6	CASSFNRVSPLHF	TGTGCCAGCAGCTTCAACAGGGTTTCACCCCTCCACTTT
TRBV9	-	-	TRBJ1-1	CASSVTAENTEAFF	TGTGCCAGCAGCGTAACAGCAGAGAACACTGAAGCTTTCTTT
TRBV28	many	-	TRBJ2-7	CASIRGFEDEQYF	TGTGCCAGCATCCGGGGGTTTGAGGACGAGCAGTACTTC
TRBV4-2	-	-	TRBJ2-4	CASSQAPGFTKNIQYF	TGTGCCAGCAGCCAAGCTCCGGGGTTCACCAAAAACATTCAGTACTTC
TRBV20-1	-	TRBD1	TRBJ1-2	CSARDRVDGYTF	TGCAGTGCCAGGGACAGGGTCGACGGCTACACCTTC
TRBV4-1	-	TRBD1	TRBJ2-6	CASSQGKAGGFSGANVLTF	TGCGCCAGCAGCCAAGGAAAGGCAGGGGGTTTCTCTGGGGCCAACGTCCTGACTTTC
TRBV20-1	few	-	TRBJ1-2	CSAVRTGNYGYTF	TGCAGTGCTGTACGGACGGGAAACTATGGCTACACCTTC
TRBV6-5	-	TRBD2	TRBJ2-3	CASSDGGASGGGTQYF	TGTGCCAGCAGTGACGGCGGGGCTAGCGGGGGTGGTACGCAGTATTTT
TRBV4-1	-	-	TRBJ1-6	CASSQEGSWQGRSNEINSPLHF	TGCGCCAGCAGCCAAGAAGGGAGTTGGCAGGGGAGATCTAATGAAATTAATTCACCCCTCCACTTT
TRBV7-9	-	TRBD1	TRBJ2-3	CASSLVAGSGGSDWDTQYF	TGTGCCAGCAGCTTAGTGGCGGGCTCAGGGGGAAGCGACTGGGATACGCAGTATTTT
TRBV12-3/TRBV12-4	few	-	TRBJ1-2	CASSSWGYGYTF	TGTGCCAGCAGCTCATGGGGCTATGGCTACACCTTC
TRBV7-2	many	-	TRBJ1-2	CASSLSSFGEGYTF	TGTGCCAGCAGCCTTAGTAGCTTTGGAGAGGGCTACACCTTC
TRBV7-2	few	-	TRBJ1-1	CASSLAGAAGGGEAFF	TGTGCCAGCAGCTTAGCGGGTGCGGCAGGTGGAGGTGAAGCTTTCTTT
TRBV11-2	-	-	TRBJ2-2	CASSRTSSNTGELFF	TGTGCCAGCAGCAGAACTAGCTCTAACACCGGGGAGCTGTTTTTT
TRBV20-1	many	TRBD1	TRBJ2-7	CSARDREYEQYF	TGCAGTGCTCGGGACAGGGAGTACGAGCAGTACTTC
TRBV7-3	-	-	TRBJ1-1	CASSSVVFSEAFF	TGTGCCAGCAGCTCCGTCGTCTTCTCTGAAGCTTTCTTT
TRBV27	many	-	TRBJ1-4	CASSLGEATNEKLFF	TGTGCCAGCAGCCTGGGGGAGGCAACTAATGAAAAACTGTTTTTT
TRBV29-1	many	TRBD2	TRBJ2-3	CSVRLAGDSHTQYF	TGCAGCGTTCGACTAGCGGGGGACTCCCATACGCAGTATTTT
TRBV6-5	many	-	TRBJ1-5	CASSYGPPSLEPQHF	TGTGCCAGCAGTTACGGGCCCCCTAGCCTCGAGCCCCAGCATTTT